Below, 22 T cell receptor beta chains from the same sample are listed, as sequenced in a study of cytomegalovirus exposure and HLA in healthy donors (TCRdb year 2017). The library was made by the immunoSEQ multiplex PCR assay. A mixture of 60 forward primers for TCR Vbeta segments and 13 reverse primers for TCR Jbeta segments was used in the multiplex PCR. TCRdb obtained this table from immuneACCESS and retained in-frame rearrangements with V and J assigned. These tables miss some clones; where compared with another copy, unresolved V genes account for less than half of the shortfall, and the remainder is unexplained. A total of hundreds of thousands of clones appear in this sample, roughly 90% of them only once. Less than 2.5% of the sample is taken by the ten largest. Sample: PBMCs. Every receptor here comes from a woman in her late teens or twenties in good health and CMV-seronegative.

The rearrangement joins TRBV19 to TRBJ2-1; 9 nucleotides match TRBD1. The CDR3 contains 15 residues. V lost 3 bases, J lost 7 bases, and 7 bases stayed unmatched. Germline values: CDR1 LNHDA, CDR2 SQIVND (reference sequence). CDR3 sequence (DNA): TGTGCCAGTAGTATTCCGGGACAGGGCGGGAATGAGCAGTTCTTC. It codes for CASSIPGQGGNEQFF.

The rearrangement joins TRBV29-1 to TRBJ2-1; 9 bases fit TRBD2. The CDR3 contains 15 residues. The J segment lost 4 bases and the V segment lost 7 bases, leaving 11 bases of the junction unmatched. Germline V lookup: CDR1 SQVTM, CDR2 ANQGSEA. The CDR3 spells CSAPGLAVGYNEQFF. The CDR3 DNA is TGCAGCGCCCCGGGACTAGCAGTGGGGTACAATGAGCAGTTCTTC.

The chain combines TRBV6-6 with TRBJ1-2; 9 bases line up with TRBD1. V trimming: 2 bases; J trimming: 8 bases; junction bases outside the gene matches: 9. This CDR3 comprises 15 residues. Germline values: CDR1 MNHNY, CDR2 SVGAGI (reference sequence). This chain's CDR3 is CASSYDGTGPKGYTF. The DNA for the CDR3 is TGTGCCAGCAGTTACGATGGGACAGGGCCGAAAGGCTACACCTTC.

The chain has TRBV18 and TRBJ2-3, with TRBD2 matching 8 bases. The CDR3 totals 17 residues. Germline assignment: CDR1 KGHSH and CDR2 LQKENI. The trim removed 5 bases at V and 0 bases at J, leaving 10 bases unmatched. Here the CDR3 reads CASSWADGGGSTDTQYF. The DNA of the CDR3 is TGTGCCAGCTCATGGGCTGACGGCGGGGGGAGCACAGATACGCAGTATTTT.

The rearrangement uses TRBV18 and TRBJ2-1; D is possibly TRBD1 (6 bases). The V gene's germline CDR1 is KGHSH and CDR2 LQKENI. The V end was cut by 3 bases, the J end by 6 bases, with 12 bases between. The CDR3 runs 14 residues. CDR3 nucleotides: TGTGCCAGCTCACCCCAGGACAGTACCAATGAGCAGTTCTTC. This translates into CASSPQDSTNEQFF.

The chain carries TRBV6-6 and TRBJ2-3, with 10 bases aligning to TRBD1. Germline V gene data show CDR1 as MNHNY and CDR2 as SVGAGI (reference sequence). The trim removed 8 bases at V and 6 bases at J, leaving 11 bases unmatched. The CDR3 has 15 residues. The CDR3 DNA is TGTGCCAGCCGTTCAACCGGGACAGGGGAGGATACGCAGTATTTT. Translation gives CASRSTGTGEDTQYF.

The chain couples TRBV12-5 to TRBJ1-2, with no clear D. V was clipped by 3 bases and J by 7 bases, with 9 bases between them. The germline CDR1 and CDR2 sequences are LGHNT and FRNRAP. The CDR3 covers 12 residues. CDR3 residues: CASGFPPFGYTF. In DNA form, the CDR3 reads TGTGCTAGTGGTTTCCCTCCTTTTGGCTACACCTTC.

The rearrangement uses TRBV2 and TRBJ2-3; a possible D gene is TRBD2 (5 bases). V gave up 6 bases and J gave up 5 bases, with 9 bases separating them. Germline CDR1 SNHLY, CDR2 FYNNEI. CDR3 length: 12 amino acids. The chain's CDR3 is CASRGAEDTQYF. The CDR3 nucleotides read TGTGCCAGCAGGGGAGCGGAAGATACGCAGTATTTT.

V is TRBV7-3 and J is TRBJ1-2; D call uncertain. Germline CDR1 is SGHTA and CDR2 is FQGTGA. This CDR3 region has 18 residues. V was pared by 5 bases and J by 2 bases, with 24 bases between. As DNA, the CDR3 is TGTGCCAGCAGCCCTGAGGGCGGGCAACCACCTCCCAACTATGGCTACACCTTC. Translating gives CASSPEGGQPPPNYGYTF.

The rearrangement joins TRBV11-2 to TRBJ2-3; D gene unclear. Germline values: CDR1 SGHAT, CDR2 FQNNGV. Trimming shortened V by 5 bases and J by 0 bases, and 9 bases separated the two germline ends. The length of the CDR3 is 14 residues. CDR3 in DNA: TGTGCCAGCAGCCTGCGACTTAGCACAGATACGCAGTATTTT. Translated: CASSLRLSTDTQYF.

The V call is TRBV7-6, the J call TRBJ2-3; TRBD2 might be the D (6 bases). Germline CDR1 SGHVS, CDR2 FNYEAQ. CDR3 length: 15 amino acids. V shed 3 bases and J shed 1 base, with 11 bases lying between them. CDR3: CASSFGDSGTDTQYF. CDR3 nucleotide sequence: TGTGCCAGCAGCTTTGGGGACTCGGGCACAGATACGCAGTATTTT.

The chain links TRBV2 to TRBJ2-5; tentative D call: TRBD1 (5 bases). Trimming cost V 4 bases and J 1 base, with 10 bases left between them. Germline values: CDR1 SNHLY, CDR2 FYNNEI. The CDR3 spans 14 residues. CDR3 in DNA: TGTGCCAGCAGTGGGAGCAGGGTCCAAGAGACCCAGTACTTC. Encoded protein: CASSGSRVQETQYF.

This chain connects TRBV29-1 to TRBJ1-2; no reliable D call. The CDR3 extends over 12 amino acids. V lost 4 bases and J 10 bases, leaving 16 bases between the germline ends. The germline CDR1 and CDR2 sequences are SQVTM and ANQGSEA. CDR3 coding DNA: TGCAGCGTTGGGGAGCCCCCGCTCACCTACACCTTC. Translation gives CSVGEPPLTYTF.

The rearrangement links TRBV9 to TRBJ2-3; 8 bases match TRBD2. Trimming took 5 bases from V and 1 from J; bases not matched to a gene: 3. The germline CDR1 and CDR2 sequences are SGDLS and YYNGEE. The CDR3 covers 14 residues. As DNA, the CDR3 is TGTGCCAGCAGTACAGCGGGGGGCACAGATACGCAGTATTTT. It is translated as CASSTAGGTDTQYF.

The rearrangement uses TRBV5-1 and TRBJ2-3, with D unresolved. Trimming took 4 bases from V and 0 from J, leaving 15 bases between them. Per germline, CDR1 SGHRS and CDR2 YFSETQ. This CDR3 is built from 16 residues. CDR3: CASSPTPPPSTDTQYF. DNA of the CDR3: TGCGCCAGCAGCCCAACTCCCCCTCCCAGCACAGATACGCAGTATTTT.

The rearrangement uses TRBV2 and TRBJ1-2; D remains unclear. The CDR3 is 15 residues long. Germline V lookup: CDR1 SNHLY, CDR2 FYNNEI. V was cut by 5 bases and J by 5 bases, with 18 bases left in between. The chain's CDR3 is CASSYSHLTSYGYTF. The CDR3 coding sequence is TGTGCCAGCAGTTACTCGCACCTGACATCTTATGGCTACACCTTC. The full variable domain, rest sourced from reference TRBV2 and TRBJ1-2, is EPEVTQTPSHQVTQMGQEVILRCVPISNHLYFYWYRQILGQKVEFLVSFYNNEISEKSEIFDDQFSVERPDGSNFTLKIRSTKLEDSAMYFCASSYSHLTSYGYTFGSGTRLTVV.

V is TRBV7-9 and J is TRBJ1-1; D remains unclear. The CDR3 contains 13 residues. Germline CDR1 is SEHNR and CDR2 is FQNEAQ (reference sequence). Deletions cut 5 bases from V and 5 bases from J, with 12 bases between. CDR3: CASSLGGETEAFF. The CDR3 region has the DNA TGTGCCAGCAGCCTCGGTGGTGAAACTGAAGCTTTCTTT.

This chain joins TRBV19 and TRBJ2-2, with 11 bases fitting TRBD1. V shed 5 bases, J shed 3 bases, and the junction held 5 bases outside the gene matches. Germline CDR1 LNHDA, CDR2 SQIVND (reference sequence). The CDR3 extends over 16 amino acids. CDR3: CASSYRTGGDTGELFF. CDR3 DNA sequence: TGTGCCAGTAGTTATCGGACAGGGGGCGACACCGGGGAGCTGTTTTTT.

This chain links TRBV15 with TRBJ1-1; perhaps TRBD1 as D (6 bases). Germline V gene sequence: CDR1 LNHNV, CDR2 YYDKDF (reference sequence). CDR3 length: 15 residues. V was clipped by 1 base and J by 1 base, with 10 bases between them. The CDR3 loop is CATSRGTETNTEAFF. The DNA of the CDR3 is TGTGCCACCAGCAGAGGGACAGAAACGAACACTGAAGCTTTCTTT.

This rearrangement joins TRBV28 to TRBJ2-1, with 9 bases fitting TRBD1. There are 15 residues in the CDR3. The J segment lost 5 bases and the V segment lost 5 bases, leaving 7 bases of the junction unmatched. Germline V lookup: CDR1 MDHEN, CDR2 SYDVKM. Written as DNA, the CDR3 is TGTGCCAGCAGTCCCCGACAGGGGGGTCACAATGAGCAGTTCTTC. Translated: CASSPRQGGHNEQFF.

The CDR3 reads CASKGGQGDGYTF. CDR3 coding DNA: TGTGCCAGCAAAGGGGGACAGGGAGATGGCTACACCTTC. The chain employs TRBV6-5 and TRBJ1-2; 9 nucleotides align to TRBD1. After removal of 7 bases from V and 6 bases from J, the junction contained 6 bases not matched to a gene. This CDR3 has 13 residues. In germline, CDR1 is MNHEY, CDR2 SVGAGI.

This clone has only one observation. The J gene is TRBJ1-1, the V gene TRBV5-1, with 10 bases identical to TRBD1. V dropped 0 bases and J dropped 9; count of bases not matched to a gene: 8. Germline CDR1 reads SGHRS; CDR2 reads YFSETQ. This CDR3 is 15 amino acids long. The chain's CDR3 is CASSLGPEGQGKAFF. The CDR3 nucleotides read TGCGCCAGCAGCTTGGGACCCGAGGGACAGGGGAAAGCTTTCTTT.